This T cell receptor beta chain was retrieved from a study of pediatric ulcerative colitis. Whole-study context: Disease was pancolitis in seven or eight and left-sided in two, histology-confirmed.

The rectum was sampled with one to two pinch biopsies at colonoscopy. The CDR3 extends over 15 amino acids. Trimming removed 6 bases from V and 4 bases from J; junction bases left unmatched: 11. CDR1 is ENHRY and CDR2 is SYGVKD in the germline V gene. TCRdb keeps only in-frame clones here, not all; method: immunoSEQ multiplex PCR. The sample has tens of thousands of clones, roughly 70% seen once. The clonotype was recovered from a boy under 18 with severe ulcerative colitis. J is TRBJ1-1 and V is TRBV10-3; 7 bases are shared with TRBD1. Material: gut tissue. This CDR3 reads CAIREEGAHGTEAFF. For the CDR3, the DNA is TGTGCCATCAGGGAGGAGGGGGCCCATGGCACTGAAGCTTTCTTT.